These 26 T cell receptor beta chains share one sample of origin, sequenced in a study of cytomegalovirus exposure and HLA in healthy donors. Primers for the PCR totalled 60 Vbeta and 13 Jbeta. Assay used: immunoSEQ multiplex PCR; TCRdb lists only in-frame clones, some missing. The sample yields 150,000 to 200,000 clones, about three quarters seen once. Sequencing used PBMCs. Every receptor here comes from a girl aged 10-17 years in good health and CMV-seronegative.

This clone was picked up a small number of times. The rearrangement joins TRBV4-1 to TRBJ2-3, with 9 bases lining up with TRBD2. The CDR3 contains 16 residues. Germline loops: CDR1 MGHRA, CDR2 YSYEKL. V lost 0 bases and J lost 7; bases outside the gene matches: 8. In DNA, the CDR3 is TGCGCCAGCAGCCAAGACAGGCCTAGCGGGGTTCATACGCAGTATTTT. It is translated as CASSQDRPSGVHTQYF.

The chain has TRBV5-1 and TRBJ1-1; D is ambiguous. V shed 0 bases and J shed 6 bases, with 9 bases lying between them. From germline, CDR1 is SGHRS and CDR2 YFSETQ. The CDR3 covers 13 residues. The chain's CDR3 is CASSLAGGAEAFF. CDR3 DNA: TGCGCCAGCAGCTTGGCCGGCGGGGCTGAAGCTTTCTTT.

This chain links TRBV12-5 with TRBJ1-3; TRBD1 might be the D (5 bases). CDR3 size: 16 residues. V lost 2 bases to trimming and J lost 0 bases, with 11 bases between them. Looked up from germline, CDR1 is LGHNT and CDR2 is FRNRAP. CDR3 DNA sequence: TGTGCTAGTGGTTTGCAGTCAGGGCCCTCTGGAAACACCATATATTTT. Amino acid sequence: CASGLQSGPSGNTIYF.

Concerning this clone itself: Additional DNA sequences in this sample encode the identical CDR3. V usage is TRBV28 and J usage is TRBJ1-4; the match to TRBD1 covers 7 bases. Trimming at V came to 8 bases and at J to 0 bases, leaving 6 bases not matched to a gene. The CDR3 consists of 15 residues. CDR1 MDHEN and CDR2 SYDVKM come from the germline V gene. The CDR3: CASSLGGATNEKLFF. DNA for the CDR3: TGTGCCAGCTCATTAGGGGGCGCAACTAATGAAAAACTGTTTTTT.

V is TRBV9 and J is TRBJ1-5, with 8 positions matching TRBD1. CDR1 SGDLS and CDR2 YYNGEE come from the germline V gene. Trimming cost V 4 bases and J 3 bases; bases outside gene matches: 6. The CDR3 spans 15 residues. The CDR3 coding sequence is TGTGCCAGCAGCAGGACAGGGCTAAACAATCAGCCCCAGCATTTT. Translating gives CASSRTGLNNQPQHF.

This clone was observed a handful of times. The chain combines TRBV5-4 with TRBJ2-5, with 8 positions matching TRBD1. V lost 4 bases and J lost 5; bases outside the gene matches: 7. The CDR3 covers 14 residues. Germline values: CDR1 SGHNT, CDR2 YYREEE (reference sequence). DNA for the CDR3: TGTGCCAGCAGCAGGGACAGGCCAGGGGAGACCCAGTACTTC. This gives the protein CASSRDRPGETQYF.

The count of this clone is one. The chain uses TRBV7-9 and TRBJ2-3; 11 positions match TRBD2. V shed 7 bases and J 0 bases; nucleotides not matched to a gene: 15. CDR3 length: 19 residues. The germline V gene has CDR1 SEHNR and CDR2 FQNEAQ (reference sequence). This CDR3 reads CASTSLSSGGSYSTDTQYF. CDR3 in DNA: TGTGCCAGCACTTCCCTTTCTAGCGGGGGGTCCTATAGCACAGATACGCAGTATTTT.

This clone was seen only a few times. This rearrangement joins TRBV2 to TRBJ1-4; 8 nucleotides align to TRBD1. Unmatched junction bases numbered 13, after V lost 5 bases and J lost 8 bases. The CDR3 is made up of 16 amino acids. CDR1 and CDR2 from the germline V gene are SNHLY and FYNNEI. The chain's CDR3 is CASSPGTGAGEEKLFF. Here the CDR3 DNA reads TGTGCCAGCAGTCCCGGGACAGGAGCCGGGGAGGAAAAACTGTTTTTT.

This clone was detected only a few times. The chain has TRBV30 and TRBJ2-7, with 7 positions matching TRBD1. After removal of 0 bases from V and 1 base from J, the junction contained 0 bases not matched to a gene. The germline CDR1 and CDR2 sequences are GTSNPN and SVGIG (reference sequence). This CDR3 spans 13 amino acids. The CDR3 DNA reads TGTGCCTGGAGTGTGGGACAGTCCTACGAGCAGTACTTC. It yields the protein CAWSVGQSYEQYF.

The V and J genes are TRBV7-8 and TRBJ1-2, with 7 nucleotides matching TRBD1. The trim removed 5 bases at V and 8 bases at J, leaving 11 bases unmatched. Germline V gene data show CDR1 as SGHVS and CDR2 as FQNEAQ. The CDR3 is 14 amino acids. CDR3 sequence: CASSLDTGVGGYTF. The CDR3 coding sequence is TGTGCCAGCAGCCTAGATACAGGGGTGGGCGGCTACACCTTC.

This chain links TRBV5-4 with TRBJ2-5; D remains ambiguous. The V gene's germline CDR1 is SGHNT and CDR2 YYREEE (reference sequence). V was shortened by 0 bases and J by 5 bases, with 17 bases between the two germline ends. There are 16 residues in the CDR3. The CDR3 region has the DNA TGTGCCAGCAGCTTGGGGCAGGCTCCTAATAGGGAGACCCAGTACTTC. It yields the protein CASSLGQAPNRETQYF.

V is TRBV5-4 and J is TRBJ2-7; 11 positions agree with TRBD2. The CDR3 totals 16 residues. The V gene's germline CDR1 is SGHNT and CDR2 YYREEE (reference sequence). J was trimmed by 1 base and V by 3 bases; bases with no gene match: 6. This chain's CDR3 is CASSSFIAGGSYEQYF. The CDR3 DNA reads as TGTGCCAGCAGCTCCTTTATAGCGGGGGGGTCCTACGAGCAGTACTTC.

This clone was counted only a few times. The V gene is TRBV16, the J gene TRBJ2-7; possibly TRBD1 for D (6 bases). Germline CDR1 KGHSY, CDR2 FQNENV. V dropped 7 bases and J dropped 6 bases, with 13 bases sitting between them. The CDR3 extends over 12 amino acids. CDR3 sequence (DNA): TGTGCCAGCAATCAACCAGGGGCCGAGCAGTACTTC. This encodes CASNQPGAEQYF.

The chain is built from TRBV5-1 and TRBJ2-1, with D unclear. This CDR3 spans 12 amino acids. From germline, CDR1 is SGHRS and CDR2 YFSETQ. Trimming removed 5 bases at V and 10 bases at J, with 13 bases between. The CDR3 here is CASSLPGVEQFF. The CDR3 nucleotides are TGCGCCAGCAGTTTGCCCGGAGTCGAGCAGTTCTTC.

The CDR3 sequence is CASREGTLNTEAFF. DNA for the CDR3: TGTGCCAGCAGAGAAGGGACATTGAACACTGAAGCTTTCTTT. This chain connects TRBV6-4 to TRBJ1-1; D perhaps matches TRBD1 (6 bases). The germline gives CDR1 MRHNA, CDR2 SNTAGT. V was shortened by 6 bases and J by 0 bases, with 11 bases between the two germline ends. The length of the CDR3 is 14 residues.

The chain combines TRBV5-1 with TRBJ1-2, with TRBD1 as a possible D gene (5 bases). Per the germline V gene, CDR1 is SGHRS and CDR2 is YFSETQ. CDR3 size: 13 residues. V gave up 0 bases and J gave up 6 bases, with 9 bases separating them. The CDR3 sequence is CASSLGGENGYTF. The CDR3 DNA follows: TGCGCCAGCAGCTTGGGGGGGGAGAATGGCTACACCTTC. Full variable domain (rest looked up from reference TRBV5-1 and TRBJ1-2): KAGVTQTPRYLIKTRGQQVTLSCSPISGHRSVSWYQQTPGQGLQFLFEYFSETQRNKGNFPGRFSGRQFSNSRSEMNVSTLELGDSALYLCASSLGGENGYTFGSGTRLTVV.

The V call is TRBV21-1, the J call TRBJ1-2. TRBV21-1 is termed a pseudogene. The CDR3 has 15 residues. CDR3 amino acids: CASSKGEGRVYGYTF. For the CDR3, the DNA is TGTGCCAGCAGCAAAGGGGAGGGCCGCGTCTATGGCTACACCTTC.

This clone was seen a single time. CDR3 amino acids: CASSFADTGKHQPQHF. CDR3 nucleotides: TGTGCCAGCAGCTTTGCGGATACAGGGAAACATCAGCCCCAGCATTTT. The V call is TRBV5-6, the J call TRBJ1-5, with D maybe TRBD1 (6 bases). The V end lost 2 bases, the J end lost 5 bases, and 17 bases lay between the germline ends. There are 16 residues in the CDR3. Germline V gene data show CDR1 as SGHDT and CDR2 as YYEEEE.

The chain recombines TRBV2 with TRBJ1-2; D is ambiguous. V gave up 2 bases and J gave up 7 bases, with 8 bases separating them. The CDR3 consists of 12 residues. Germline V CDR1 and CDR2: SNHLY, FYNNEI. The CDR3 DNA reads TGTGCCAGCAGTGAAACGGTACCTGGCTACACCTTC. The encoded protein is CASSETVPGYTF.

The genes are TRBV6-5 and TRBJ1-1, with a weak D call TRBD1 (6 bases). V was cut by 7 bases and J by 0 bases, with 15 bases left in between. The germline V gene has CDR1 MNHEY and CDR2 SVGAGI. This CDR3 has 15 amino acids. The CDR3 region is CASTPSRGLNTEAFF. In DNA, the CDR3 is TGTGCCAGCACCCCCTCCAGGGGTCTGAACACTGAAGCTTTCTTT.

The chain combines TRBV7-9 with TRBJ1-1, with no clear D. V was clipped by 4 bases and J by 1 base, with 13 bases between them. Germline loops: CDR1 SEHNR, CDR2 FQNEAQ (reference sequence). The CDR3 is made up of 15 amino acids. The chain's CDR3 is CASSSTNTSNTEAFF. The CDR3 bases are TGTGCCAGCAGCTCCACTAACACTTCGAACACTGAAGCTTTCTTT.

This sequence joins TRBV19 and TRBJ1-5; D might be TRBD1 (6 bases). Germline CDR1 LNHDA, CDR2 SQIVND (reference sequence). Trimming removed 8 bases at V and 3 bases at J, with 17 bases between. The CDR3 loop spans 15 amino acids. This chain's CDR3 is CASRHQGTFNQPQHF. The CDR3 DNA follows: TGTGCCAGTCGCCACCAGGGGACCTTCAATCAGCCCCAGCATTTT.

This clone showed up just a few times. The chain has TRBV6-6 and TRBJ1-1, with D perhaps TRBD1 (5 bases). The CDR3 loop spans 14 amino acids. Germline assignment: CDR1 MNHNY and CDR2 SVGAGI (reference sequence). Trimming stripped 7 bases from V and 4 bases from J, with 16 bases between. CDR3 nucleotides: TGTGCCAGCAAACTTGGGGCTATCGGCACTGAAGCTTTCTTT. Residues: CASKLGAIGTEAFF.

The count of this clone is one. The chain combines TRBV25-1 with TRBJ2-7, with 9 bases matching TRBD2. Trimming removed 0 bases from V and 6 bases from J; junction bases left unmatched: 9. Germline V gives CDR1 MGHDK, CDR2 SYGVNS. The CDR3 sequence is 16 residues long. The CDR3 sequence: CASSEYAGGRIREQYF. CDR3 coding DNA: TGTGCCAGCAGTGAATACGCGGGGGGGCGCATCCGCGAGCAGTACTTC.

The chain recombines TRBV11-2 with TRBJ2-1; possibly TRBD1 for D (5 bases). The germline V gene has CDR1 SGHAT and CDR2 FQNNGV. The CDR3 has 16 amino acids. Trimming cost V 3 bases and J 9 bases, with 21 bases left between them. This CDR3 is CASSFVKGQGLGEQFF. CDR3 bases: TGTGCCAGCAGCTTTGTGAAGGGCCAGGGCTTAGGTGAGCAGTTCTTC.

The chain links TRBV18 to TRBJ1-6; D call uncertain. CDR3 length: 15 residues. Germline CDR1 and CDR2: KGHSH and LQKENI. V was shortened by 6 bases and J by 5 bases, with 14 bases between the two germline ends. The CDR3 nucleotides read TGTGCCAGCTCTACCACAGCAGACGATAATTCACCCCTCCACTTT. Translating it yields CASSTTADDNSPLHF.